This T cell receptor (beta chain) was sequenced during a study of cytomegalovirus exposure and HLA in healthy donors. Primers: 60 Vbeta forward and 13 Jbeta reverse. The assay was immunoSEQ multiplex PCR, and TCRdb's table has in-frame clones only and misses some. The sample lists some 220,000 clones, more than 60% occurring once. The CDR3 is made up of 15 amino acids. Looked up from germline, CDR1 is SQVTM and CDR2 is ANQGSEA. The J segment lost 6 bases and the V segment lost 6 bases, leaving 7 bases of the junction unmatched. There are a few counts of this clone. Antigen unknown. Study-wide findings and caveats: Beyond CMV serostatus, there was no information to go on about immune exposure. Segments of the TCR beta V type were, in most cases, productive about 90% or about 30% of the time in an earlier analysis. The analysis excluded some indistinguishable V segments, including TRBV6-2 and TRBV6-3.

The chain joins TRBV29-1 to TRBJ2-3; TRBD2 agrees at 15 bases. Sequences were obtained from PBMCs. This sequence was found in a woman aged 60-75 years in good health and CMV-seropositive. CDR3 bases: TGCAGCGTCGGGACTAGCGGGGGGCCGGGGGATACGCAGTATTTT. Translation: CSVGTSGGPGDTQYF.